One and the same sample provided the 28 T cell receptor beta chains below, sequenced in a study of blood T cell repertoires in COVID-19. The method was immunoSEQ multiplex PCR; TCRdb's version includes in-frame clones alone and lacks a portion of them. The sample carries 200,000 to 250,000 clones, under 85% recorded once. Sequenced sample: peripheral blood. These receptors all stem from a woman of 80 years or more with COVID-19, enrolled during active disease.

This chain joins TRBV6-5 and TRBJ1-2; 8 bases map to TRBD1. The germline V gene has CDR1 MNHEY and CDR2 SVGAGI. Trimming took 4 bases from V and 5 from J; bases not matched to a gene: 9. The CDR3 covers 15 residues. The CDR3 loop is CASSSIGQGAYGYTF. Here the CDR3 DNA reads TGTGCCAGCAGTTCGATTGGACAGGGAGCATATGGCTACACCTTC.

The J gene is TRBJ2-7, the V gene TRBV5-5, with 10 bases aligning to TRBD1. V shed 6 bases and J 7 bases; nucleotides not matched to a gene: 7. This CDR3 has 13 amino acids. CDR1 and CDR2 (germline): SGHKS, YYEKEE (reference sequence). The CDR3 DNA is TGTGCCAGCATCCGGACAGGGGGGAAGGAGCAGTACTTC. Its protein product is CASIRTGGKEQYF. The full variable domain, with the rest looked up from reference TRBV5-5 and TRBJ2-7, is DAGVTQSPTHLIKTRGQQVTLRCSPISGHKSVSWYQQVLGQGPQFIFQYYEKEERGRGNFPDRFSARQFPNYSSELNVNALLLGDSALYLCASIRTGGKEQYFGPGTRLTVT.

This chain links TRBV15 with TRBJ1-1; D possibly corresponds to TRBD1 (6 bases). Germline values: CDR1 LNHNV, CDR2 YYDKDF (reference sequence). The CDR3 length is 17 residues. V was pared by 7 bases and J by 4 bases, with 25 bases between. CDR3 bases: TGTGCCACCACCCAAATAAAAACGACAGGTTCTGGCACTGAAGCTTTCTTT. This translates into CATTQIKTTGSGTEAFF.

The chain uses TRBV5-1 and TRBJ1-1, with TRBD1 matching 7 bases. The CDR3 has 15 residues. Trimming cost V 3 bases and J 0 bases; bases outside gene matches: 5. Germline CDR1 SGHRS, CDR2 YFSETQ. The CDR3 spells CASSWGTAMNTEAFF. CDR3 sequence (DNA): TGCGCCAGCAGCTGGGGGACAGCTATGAACACTGAAGCTTTCTTT.

J is TRBJ2-3 and V is TRBV19, with 7 positions matching TRBD1. The germline V gene has CDR1 LNHDA and CDR2 SQIVND (reference sequence). J lost 6 bases, V lost 0 bases, and 9 bases had no gene match. The CDR3 loop spans 16 amino acids. CDR3 coding DNA: TGTGCCAGTAGTATAGATCGAGGGGGCAAACGGGATACGCAGTATTTT. Amino acids: CASSIDRGGKRDTQYF.

This chain links TRBV20-1 with TRBJ2-7; TRBD1 might be the D (5 bases). This CDR3 spans 14 amino acids. In germline, CDR1 is DFQATT, CDR2 SNEGSKA (reference sequence). With 3 bases removed from V and 2 bases from J, the gap between germline ends came to 14 bases. The DNA for the CDR3 is TGCAGTGCTAGTCGGTTGGACACTGCCTACGAGCAGTACTTC. It translates to CSASRLDTAYEQYF.

This rearrangement joins TRBV10-3 to TRBJ1-1, with a tentative D call TRBD1 (6 bases). This CDR3 is 16 amino acids long. CDR1 is ENHRY, CDR2 SYGVKD, per germline. V shed 5 bases and J shed 6 bases, with 22 bases lying between them. The CDR3 sequence: CAISPGGTVGIAEAFF. The CDR3, as DNA: TGTGCCATCAGTCCTGGGGGCACCGTAGGTATCGCTGAAGCTTTCTTT.

The J gene is TRBJ1-1, the V gene TRBV7-2, with no clear D. The CDR3 runs to 13 residues. V was cut by 2 bases and J by 1 base, with 5 bases left in between. Germline V CDR1 and CDR2: SGHTA, FQGNSA. CDR3 nucleotide sequence: TGTGCCAGCAGCTTATCCGGGAACACTGAAGCTTTCTTT. Translating gives CASSLSGNTEAFF.

This clone was picked up one time. This chain joins TRBV24-1 and TRBJ2-1; D might be TRBD2 (5 bases). The length of the CDR3 is 13 residues. The germline V gene encodes CDR1 KGHDR and CDR2 SFDVKD. V was clipped by 4 bases and J by 8 bases, with 11 bases between them. The CDR3 region has the DNA TGTGCCACCAGTGACCCCACGAGGGATGAGCAGTTCTTC. The encoded protein is CATSDPTRDEQFF.

The V call is TRBV2, the J call TRBJ2-2, with D possibly TRBD2 on 5 matching bases. Trimming removed 6 bases at V and 1 base at J, with 12 bases between. This CDR3 has 15 residues. In germline, CDR1 is SNHLY, CDR2 FYNNEI. CDR3 residues: CASRMDGENTGELFF. The CDR3 DNA reads TGTGCCAGCAGAATGGACGGGGAGAACACCGGGGAGCTGTTTTTT.

The V gene is TRBV5-1, the J gene TRBJ2-3, with D perhaps matching TRBD2 (6 bases). The CDR3 totals 15 residues. Germline assignment: CDR1 SGHRS and CDR2 YFSETQ. V was cut by 1 base and J by 11 bases, with 20 bases left in between. CDR3 DNA: TGCGCCAGCAGCTTGATTAGCGGTGGGGCGGGTGAGCAGTATTTT. Translated, it gives CASSLISGGAGEQYF.

The chain employs TRBV18 and TRBJ2-2, with TRBD2 matching 7 bases. Germline CDR1 and CDR2: KGHSH and LQKENI. The CDR3 covers 16 residues. The V and J ends lost 6 bases and 4 bases, in that order; junction bases with no gene match: 11. The CDR3 DNA sequence: TGTGCCAGCTCGCAAACTAGCGCTAAAAGCACCGGGGAGCTGTTTTTT. Translated: CASSQTSAKSTGELFF.

This chain uses TRBV10-2 with TRBJ1-4, with D maybe TRBD1 (5 bases). Germline V gene data show CDR1 as WSHSY and CDR2 as SAAADI. The CDR3 covers 12 residues. Trimming removed 6 bases at V and 14 bases at J, with 16 bases between. CDR3: CASREAHQGLFF. In nucleotides, the CDR3 is TGCGCCAGCAGAGAAGCCCACCAGGGTCTGTTTTTT.

This CDR3 reads CASSLVRGGSLHYGYTF. The CDR3 nucleotides are TGTGCCAGCAGCTTAGTAAGGGGAGGCAGTCTTCACTATGGCTACACCTTC. The rearrangement uses TRBV7-2 and TRBJ1-2; perhaps TRBD1 as D (5 bases). Per germline, CDR1 SGHTA and CDR2 FQGNSA. The CDR3 contains 17 residues. Trimming took 1 base from V and 3 from J, leaving 18 bases between them.

The rearrangement uses TRBV3-1 (or the pseudogene TRBV3-2) and TRBJ1-5; D gene ambiguous. The CDR3 loop spans 13 amino acids. The germline gives CDR1 LGHDT, CDR2 YNNKEL (reference sequence). V was trimmed by 1 base and J by 12 bases, leaving 13 bases between them. As DNA, the CDR3 is TGTGCCAGCAGCCAAGGTGGTGGGAGCGGCCAGCATTTT. Amino acids: CASSQGGGSGQHF.

CDR3 bases: TGTGCCAGCAGCCAAGCTAGGGGCCTCCGTAGTAATGAGCAGTTCTTC. Residues: CASSQARGLRSNEQFF. The rearrangement uses TRBV14 and TRBJ2-1, with D maybe TRBD1 (5 bases). The CDR3 has 16 residues. V was pared by 1 base and J by 7 bases, with 17 bases between. Per the germline V gene, CDR1 is SGHDN and CDR2 is FVKESK.

The V and J genes are TRBV7-3 and TRBJ2-7; TRBD1 is a possible D gene (6 bases). The CDR3 sequence is 14 residues long. Germline V gene lookup returns CDR1 SGHTA and CDR2 FQGTGA. V was clipped by 5 bases and J by 2 bases, with 13 bases between them. In DNA form, the CDR3 reads TGTGCCAGCAGCCCCGGGACAAATCCCTACGAGCAGTACTTC. Its translation: CASSPGTNPYEQYF.

The chain is built from TRBV5-1 and TRBJ1-2; 10 nucleotides align to TRBD1. The V segment lost 2 bases and the J segment 6 bases; nucleotides outside the gene matches: 10. This CDR3 is built from 16 residues. Germline V gives CDR1 SGHRS, CDR2 YFSETQ. The CDR3 DNA is TGCGCCAGCAGCTTACCAGACAGGGGGCGACCCCATGGCTACACCTTC. Translating gives CASSLPDRGRPHGYTF.

The J gene is TRBJ1-2, the V gene TRBV6-5, with no clear D. Germline V CDR1 and CDR2: MNHEY, SVGAGI. Between the trimmed V and J ends, which lost 0 bases and 4 bases, there was a span of 15 bases. This CDR3 region has 16 residues. The CDR3 nucleotides read TGTGCCAGCAGTTACTCGCCGACCGCCTCGGGCTATGGCTACACCTTC. This sequence encodes CASSYSPTASGYGYTF.

The chain combines TRBV11-2 with TRBJ2-1; the match to TRBD2 covers 8 bases. Germline CDR1 reads SGHAT; CDR2 reads FQNNGV. J was trimmed by 6 bases and V by 5 bases; bases with no gene match: 6. This CDR3 has 14 residues. This CDR3 reads CASSRGGVLNEQFF. CDR3 coding DNA: TGTGCCAGCAGCCGGGGGGGAGTCCTCAATGAGCAGTTCTTC.

The chain is built from TRBV9 and TRBJ2-1; TRBD2 agrees at 15 bases. Germline V CDR1 and CDR2: SGDLS, YYNGEE. Trimming removed 0 bases from V and 4 bases from J; junction bases left unmatched: 5. The CDR3 is 18 amino acids. DNA of the CDR3: TGTGCCAGCAGCGTAGGTGGGACTAGCGGGGGGACGTACAATGAGCAGTTCTTC. This sequence encodes CASSVGGTSGGTYNEQFF.

This clone appeared a few times. V and J are TRBV12-3 or TRBV12-4 and TRBJ1-5, with D unresolved. V lost 8 bases, J lost 3 bases, and 11 bases lay in between. CDR3 length equals 13 residues. Here the CDR3 reads CASGPTHNQPQHF. In nucleotides, the CDR3 is TGTGCCAGCGGGCCAACGCACAATCAGCCCCAGCATTTT.

The V gene is TRBV5-6, the J gene TRBJ2-7; no clear D gene. V was shortened by 0 bases and J by 7 bases, with 11 bases between the two germline ends. The CDR3 totals 13 residues. Germline V gene sequence: CDR1 SGHDT, CDR2 YYEEEE. This CDR3 reads CASSLASFGEQYF. The CDR3 coding sequence is TGTGCCAGCAGCTTGGCCTCTTTCGGGGAGCAGTACTTC.

The chain couples TRBV6-5 to TRBJ1-6, with a weak D call TRBD1 (6 bases). The CDR3 has 13 residues. Germline CDR1 is MNHEY and CDR2 is SVGAGI. V was cut by 7 bases and J by 5 bases, with 9 bases left in between. In DNA, the CDR3 is TGTGCCAGCACCAGACAGGATAATTCACCCCTCCACTTT. Its translation is CASTRQDNSPLHF.

The rearrangement uses TRBV25-1 and TRBJ1-2; weak D call: TRBD1 (6 bases). V lost 4 bases and J 0 bases, leaving 9 bases between the germline ends. This CDR3 is 14 amino acids long. Germline loops: CDR1 MGHDK, CDR2 SYGVNS. DNA for the CDR3: TGTGCCAGCAGTGCAACAGGGACTAACTATGGCTACACCTTC. This encodes CASSATGTNYGYTF.

This sequence joins TRBV6-5 and TRBJ1-1, with D hard to call. Germline V CDR1 and CDR2: MNHEY, SVGAGI. The germline V and J ends were trimmed by 5 bases and 0 bases, with 4 bases remaining between them. This CDR3 spans 12 amino acids. CDR3 sequence reads: CASSTVNTEAFF. The DNA for the CDR3 is TGTGCCAGCAGTACGGTGAACACTGAAGCTTTCTTT.

J is TRBJ1-1 and V is TRBV5-1; no definite D call. Trimming took off 0 bases at V and 0 bases at J, with 12 bases between the two ends. Per the germline V gene, CDR1 is SGHRS and CDR2 is YFSETQ. The CDR3 consists of 16 residues. The CDR3 DNA reads as TGCGCCAGCAGCTTGGCCGGGAAGGCTTTGAACACTGAAGCTTTCTTT. Translation: CASSLAGKALNTEAFF.

A single count supports this clone. This chain uses TRBV9 with TRBJ2-2; 8 bases line up with TRBD1. The V gene's germline CDR1 is SGDLS and CDR2 YYNGEE. Trimming cost V 4 bases and J 1 base; bases outside gene matches: 6. CDR3 length: 16 amino acids. Here the CDR3 DNA reads TGTGCCAGCAGCCCACCAGGGGGCCGGAACACCGGGGAGCTGTTTTTT. Amino acids: CASSPPGGRNTGELFF.